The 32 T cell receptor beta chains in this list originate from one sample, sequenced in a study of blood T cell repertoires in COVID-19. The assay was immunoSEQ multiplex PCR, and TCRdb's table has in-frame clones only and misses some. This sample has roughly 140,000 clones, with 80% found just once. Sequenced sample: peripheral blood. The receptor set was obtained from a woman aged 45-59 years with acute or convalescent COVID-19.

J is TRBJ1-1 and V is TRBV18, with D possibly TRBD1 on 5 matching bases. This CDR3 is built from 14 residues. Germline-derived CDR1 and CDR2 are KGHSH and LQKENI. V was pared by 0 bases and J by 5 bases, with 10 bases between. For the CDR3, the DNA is TGTGCCAGCTCACCACCGTCAGGGAGGACTGAAGCTTTCTTT. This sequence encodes CASSPPSGRTEAFF.

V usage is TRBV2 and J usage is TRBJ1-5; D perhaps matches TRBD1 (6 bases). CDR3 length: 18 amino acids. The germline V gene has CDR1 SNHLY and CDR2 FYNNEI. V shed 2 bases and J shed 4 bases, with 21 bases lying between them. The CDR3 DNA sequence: TGTGCCAGCAGTGAATCACCGGGACACTTTCAGCGGAATCAGCCCCAGCATTTT. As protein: CASSESPGHFQRNQPQHF.

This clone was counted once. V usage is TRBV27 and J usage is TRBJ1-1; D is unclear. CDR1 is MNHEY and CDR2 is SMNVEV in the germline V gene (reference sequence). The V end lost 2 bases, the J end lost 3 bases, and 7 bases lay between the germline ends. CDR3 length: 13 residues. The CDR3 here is CASSLIKHTEAFF. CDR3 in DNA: TGTGCCAGCAGTTTAATTAAGCACACTGAAGCTTTCTTT.

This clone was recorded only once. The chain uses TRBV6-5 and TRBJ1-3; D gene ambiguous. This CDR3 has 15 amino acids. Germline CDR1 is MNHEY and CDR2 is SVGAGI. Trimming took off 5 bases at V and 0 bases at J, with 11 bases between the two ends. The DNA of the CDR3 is TGTGCCAGCAGTCCAGAGGGTAACTCTGGAAACACCATATATTTT. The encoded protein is CASSPEGNSGNTIYF.

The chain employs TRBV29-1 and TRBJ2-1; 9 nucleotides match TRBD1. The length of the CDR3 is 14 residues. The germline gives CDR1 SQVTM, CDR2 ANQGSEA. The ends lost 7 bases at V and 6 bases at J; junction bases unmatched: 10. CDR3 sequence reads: CSALGTGSPNEQFF. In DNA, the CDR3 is TGCAGCGCCCTCGGGACAGGGAGTCCCAATGAGCAGTTCTTC.

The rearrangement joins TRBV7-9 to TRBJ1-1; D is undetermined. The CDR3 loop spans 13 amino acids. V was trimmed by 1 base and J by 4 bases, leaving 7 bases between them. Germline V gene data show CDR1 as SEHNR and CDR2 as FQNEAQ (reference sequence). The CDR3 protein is CASSLDPGTEAFF. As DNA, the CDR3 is TGTGCCAGCAGCTTAGATCCGGGCACTGAAGCTTTCTTT.

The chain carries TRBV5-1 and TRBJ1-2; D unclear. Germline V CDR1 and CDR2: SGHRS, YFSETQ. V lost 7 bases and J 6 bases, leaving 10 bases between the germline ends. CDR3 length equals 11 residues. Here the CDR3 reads CASGEGHGYTF. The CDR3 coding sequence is TGCGCCAGCGGGGAGGGTCATGGCTACACCTTC.

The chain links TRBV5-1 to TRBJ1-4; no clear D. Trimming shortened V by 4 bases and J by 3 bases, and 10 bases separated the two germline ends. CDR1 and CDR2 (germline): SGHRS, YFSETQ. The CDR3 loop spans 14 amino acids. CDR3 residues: CASSLDGSNEKLFF. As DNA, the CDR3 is TGCGCCAGCAGCCTGGACGGTTCTAATGAAAAACTGTTTTTT.

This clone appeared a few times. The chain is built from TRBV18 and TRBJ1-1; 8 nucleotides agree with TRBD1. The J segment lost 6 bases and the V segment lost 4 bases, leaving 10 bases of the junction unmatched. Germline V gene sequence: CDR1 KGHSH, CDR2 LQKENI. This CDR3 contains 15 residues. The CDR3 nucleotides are TGTGCCAGCTCACACGGACGGACAGGGAGGGCTGAAGCTTTCTTT. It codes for CASSHGRTGRAEAFF.

The CDR3 sequence is CSVEGGGKGTQYF. DNA for the CDR3: TGCAGCGTTGAAGGCGGGGGCAAAGGGACCCAGTACTTC. This chain joins TRBV29-1 and TRBJ2-5, with a tentative D call TRBD2 (7 bases). Germline CDR1 and CDR2: SQVTM and ANQGSEA. The CDR3 is made up of 13 amino acids. V lost 1 base and J 7 bases, leaving 13 bases between the germline ends. Variable domain in full (rest from reference TRBV29-1 and TRBJ2-5): SAVISQKPSRDICQRGTSLTIQCQVDSQVTMMFWYRQQPGQSLTLIATANQGSEATYESGFVIDKFPISRPNLTFSTLTVSNMSPEDSSIYLCSVEGGGKGTQYFGPGTRLLVL.

CDR3 sequence: CASSTYGDYNSPLHF. The CDR3 DNA reads as TGTGCCAGCAGTACCTACGGGGACTATAATTCACCCCTCCACTTT. The chain joins TRBV6-2 or TRBV6-3 to TRBJ1-6; no firm D call. The CDR3 consists of 15 residues. V dropped 5 bases and J dropped 3 bases, with 11 bases sitting between them. Germline CDR1 reads MNHEY; CDR2 reads SVGEGT.

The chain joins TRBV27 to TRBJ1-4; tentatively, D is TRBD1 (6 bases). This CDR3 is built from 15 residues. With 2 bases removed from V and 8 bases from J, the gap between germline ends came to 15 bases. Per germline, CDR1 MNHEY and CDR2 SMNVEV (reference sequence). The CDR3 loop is CASSLGAGAEEKLFF. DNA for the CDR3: TGTGCCAGCAGTTTAGGGGCAGGGGCGGAGGAAAAACTGTTTTTT.

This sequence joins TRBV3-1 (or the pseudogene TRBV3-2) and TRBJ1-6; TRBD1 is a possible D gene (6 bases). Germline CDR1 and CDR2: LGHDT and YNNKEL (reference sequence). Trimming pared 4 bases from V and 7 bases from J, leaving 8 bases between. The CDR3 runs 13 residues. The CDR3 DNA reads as TGTGCCAGCAGCCCACAGGGCAATTCACCCCTCCACTTT. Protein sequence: CASSPQGNSPLHF.

The DNA of the CDR3 is TGTGCCAGCAGACCCTTATTAGTTCGGGAGCTGTTTTTT. This gives the protein CASRPLLVRELFF. The chain recombines TRBV6-5 with TRBJ2-2; D not resolved. CDR3 length equals 13 residues. Germline CDR1 MNHEY, CDR2 SVGAGI. V was cut by 6 bases and J by 9 bases, with 14 bases left in between.

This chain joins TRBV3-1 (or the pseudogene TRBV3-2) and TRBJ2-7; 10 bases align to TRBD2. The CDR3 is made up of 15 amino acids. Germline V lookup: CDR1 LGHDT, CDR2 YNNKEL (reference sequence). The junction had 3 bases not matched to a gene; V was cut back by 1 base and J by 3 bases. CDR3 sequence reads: CASSQGLAGGYEQYF. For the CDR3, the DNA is TGTGCCAGCAGCCAAGGGTTAGCGGGGGGCTACGAGCAGTACTTC.

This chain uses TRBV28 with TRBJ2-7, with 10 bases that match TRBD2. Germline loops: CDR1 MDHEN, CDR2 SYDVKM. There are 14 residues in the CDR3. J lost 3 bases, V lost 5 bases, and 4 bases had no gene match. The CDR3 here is CASSPRTSGYEQYF. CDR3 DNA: TGTGCCAGCAGTCCCCGGACTAGCGGCTACGAGCAGTACTTC.

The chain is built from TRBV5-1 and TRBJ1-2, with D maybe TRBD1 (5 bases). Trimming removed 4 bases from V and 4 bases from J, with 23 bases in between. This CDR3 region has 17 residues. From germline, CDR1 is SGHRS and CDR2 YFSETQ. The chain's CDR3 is CASSPGLGGERGYGYTF. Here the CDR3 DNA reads TGCGCCAGCAGCCCCGGACTCGGGGGGGAAAGGGGCTATGGCTACACCTTC.

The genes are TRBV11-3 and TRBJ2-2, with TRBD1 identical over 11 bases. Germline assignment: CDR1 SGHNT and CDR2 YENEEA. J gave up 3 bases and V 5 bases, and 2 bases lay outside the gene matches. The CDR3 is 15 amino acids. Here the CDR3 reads CASSRDRGDTGELFF. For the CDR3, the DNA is TGTGCCAGCAGCAGGGACAGGGGGGACACCGGGGAGCTGTTTTTT.

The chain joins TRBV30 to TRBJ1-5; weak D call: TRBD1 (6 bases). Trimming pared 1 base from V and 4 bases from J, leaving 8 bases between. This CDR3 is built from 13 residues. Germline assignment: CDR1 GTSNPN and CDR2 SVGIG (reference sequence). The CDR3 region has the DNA TGTGCCTGGAGTGCACAGGGAAATCAGCCCCAGCATTTT. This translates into CAWSAQGNQPQHF.

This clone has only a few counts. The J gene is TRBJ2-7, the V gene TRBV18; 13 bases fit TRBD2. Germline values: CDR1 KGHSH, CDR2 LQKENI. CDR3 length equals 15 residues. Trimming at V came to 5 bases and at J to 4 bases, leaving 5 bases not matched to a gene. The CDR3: CASSSGLAGSYEQYF. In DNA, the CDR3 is TGTGCCAGCTCATCGGGACTAGCGGGGTCTTACGAGCAGTACTTC.

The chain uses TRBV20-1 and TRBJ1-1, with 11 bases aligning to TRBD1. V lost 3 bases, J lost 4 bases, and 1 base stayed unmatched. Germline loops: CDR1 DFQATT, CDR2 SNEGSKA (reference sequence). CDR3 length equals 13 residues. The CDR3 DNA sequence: TGCAGTGCTAGTGGGACAGGGGGCACTGAAGCTTTCTTT. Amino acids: CSASGTGGTEAFF.

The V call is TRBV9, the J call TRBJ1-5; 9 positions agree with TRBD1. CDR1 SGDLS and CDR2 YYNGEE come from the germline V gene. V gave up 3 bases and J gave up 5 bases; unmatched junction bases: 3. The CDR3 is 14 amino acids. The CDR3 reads CASSAGQGDQPQHF. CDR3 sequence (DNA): TGTGCCAGCAGCGCGGGACAGGGAGATCAGCCCCAGCATTTT.

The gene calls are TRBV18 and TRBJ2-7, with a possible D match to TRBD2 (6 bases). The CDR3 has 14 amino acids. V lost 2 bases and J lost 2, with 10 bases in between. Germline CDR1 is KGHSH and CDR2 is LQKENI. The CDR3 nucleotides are TGTGCCAGCTCACCAGCCGGGAGAACCTACGAGCAGTACTTC. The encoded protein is CASSPAGRTYEQYF.

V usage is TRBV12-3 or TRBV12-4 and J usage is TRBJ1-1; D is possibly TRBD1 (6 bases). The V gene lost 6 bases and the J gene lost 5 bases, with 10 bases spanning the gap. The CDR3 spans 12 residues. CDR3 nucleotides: TGTGCCAGCAGGCGGACAGTGACTGAAGCTTTCTTT. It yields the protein CASRRTVTEAFF.

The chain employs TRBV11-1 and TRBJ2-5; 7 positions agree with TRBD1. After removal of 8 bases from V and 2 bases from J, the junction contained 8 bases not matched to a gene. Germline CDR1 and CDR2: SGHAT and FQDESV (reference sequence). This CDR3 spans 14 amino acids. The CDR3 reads CASGSTGEQETQYF. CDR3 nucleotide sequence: TGTGCCAGCGGGAGCACAGGGGAACAAGAGACCCAGTACTTC.

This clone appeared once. The CDR3 region has the DNA TGTGCCAGCAGCGTCCCCCAGGGGAAGGACTATGGCTACACCTTC. Protein product: CASSVPQGKDYGYTF. This chain joins TRBV9 and TRBJ1-2; D possibly corresponds to TRBD1 (6 bases). CDR1 is SGDLS and CDR2 is YYNGEE in the germline V gene. The CDR3 is made up of 15 amino acids. With 2 bases removed from V and 3 bases from J, the gap between germline ends came to 14 bases.

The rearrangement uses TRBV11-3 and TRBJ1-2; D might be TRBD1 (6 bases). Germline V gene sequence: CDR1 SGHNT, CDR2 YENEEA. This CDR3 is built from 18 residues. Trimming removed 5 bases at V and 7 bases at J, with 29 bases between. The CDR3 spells CASSLLGGTGLIGFGYTF. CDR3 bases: TGTGCCAGCAGCCTTTTAGGGGGTACAGGGTTGATTGGCTTTGGCTACACCTTC. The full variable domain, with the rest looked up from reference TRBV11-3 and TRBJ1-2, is EAGVVQSPRYKIIEKKQPVAFWCNPISGHNTLYWYLQNLGQGPELLIRYENEEAVDDSQLPKDRFSAERLKGVDSTLKIQPAELGDSAVYLCASSLLGGTGLIGFGYTFGSGTRLTVV.

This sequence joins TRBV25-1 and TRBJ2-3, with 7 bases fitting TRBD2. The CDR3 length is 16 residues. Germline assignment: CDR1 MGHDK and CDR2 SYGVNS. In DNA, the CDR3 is TGTGCTTACCCACCTAGGACTAGGGGATGCACAGATACGCAGTATTTT. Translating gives CAYPPRTRGCTDTQYF.

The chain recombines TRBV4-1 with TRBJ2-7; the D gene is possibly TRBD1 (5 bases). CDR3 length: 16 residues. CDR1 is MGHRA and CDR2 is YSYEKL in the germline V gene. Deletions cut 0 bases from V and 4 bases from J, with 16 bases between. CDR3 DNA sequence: TGCGCCAGCAGCCAAGATCTATTTAACAGGCCTTACGAGCAGTACTTC. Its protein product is CASSQDLFNRPYEQYF.

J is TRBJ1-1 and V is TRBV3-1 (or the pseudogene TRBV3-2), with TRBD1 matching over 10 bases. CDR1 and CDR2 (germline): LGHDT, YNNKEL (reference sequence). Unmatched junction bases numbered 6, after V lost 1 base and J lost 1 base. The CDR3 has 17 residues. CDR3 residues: CASSQGETGGWNTEAFF. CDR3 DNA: TGTGCCAGCAGCCAAGGGGAGACAGGGGGCTGGAACACTGAAGCTTTCTTT.

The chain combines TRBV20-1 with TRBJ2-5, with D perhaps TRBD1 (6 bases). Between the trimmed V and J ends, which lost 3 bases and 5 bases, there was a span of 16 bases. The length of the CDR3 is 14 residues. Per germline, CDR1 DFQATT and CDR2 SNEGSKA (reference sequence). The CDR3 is CSASLPGAGETQYF. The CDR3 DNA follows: TGCAGTGCTAGTCTCCCAGGGGCTGGGGAGACCCAGTACTTC.

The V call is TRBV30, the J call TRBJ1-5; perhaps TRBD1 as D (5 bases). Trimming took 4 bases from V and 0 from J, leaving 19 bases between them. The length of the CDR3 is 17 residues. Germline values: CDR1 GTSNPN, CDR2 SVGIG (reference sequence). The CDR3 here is CAWTAGPDHYSNQPQHF. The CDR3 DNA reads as TGTGCCTGGACTGCAGGGCCGGACCACTATAGCAATCAGCCCCAGCATTTT.